Listed below are T cell receptor beta chains from one sample, sequenced in a study of blood T cell repertoires in COVID-19. Assay: immunoSEQ multiplex PCR; the TCRdb copy retains only in-frame clones and omits some. Of 80,000 to 100,000 clones listed, approximately 86% were seen once; the top ten hold over 10%. Source material: peripheral blood. Receptors originate from a woman aged 55-69 years in a cohort sampled during active or convalescent COVID-19. Each CDR3 is given with its conserved first and last residue. The D gene is left open where the match is weak. The listing skips clone size in some rows; elsewhere it reads once, few, many or a size class.

j_call: TRBJ2-3; v_call: TRBV5-5; clone_size: NA; d_call: TRBD2; cdr3_aa: CASSLGLAGRSTDTQYF; cdr3_nt: TGTGCCAGCAGCTTGGGGCTAGCGGGAAGAAGCACAGATACGCAGTATTTT
j_call: TRBJ2-5; v_call: TRBV18; clone_size: NA; d_call: NA; cdr3_aa: CASSLGSRETQYF; cdr3_nt: TGTGCCAGCTCACTTGGGAGTAGGGAGACCCAGTACTTC
j_call: TRBJ1-4; v_call: TRBV2; clone_size: NA; d_call: NA; cdr3_aa: CATGYATNEKLFF; cdr3_nt: TGTGCCACGGGGTATGCAACTAATGAAAAACTGTTTTTT
j_call: TRBJ2-1; v_call: TRBV9; clone_size: NA; d_call: NA; cdr3_aa: CASSVEGSSSYNEQFF; cdr3_nt: TGTGCCAGCAGCGTAGAGGGGTCAAGCTCCTACAATGAGCAGTTCTTC
j_call: TRBJ2-1; v_call: TRBV28; clone_size: NA; d_call: TRBD1; cdr3_aa: CASTPTGAGYNEQFF; cdr3_nt: TGTGCCAGCACCCCGACAGGGGCCGGGTACAATGAGCAGTTCTTC
j_call: TRBJ1-6; v_call: TRBV4-1; clone_size: few; d_call: TRBD1; cdr3_aa: CASSQGFARQGLGSPLHF; cdr3_nt: TGCGCCAGCAGCCAAGGGTTCGCGAGACAGGGATTAGGTTCACCCCTCCACTTT
j_call: TRBJ2-1; v_call: TRBV5-4; clone_size: NA; d_call: NA; cdr3_aa: CASSFSRDNEQFF; cdr3_nt: TGTGCCAGCAGCTTCTCACGGGACAATGAGCAGTTCTTC
j_call: TRBJ1-1; v_call: TRBV3-1/TRBV3-2; clone_size: NA; d_call: TRBD1; cdr3_aa: CASSHLTDREAFF; cdr3_nt: TGTGCCAGCAGCCACCTCACGGACAGGGAAGCTTTCTTT
j_call: TRBJ1-4; v_call: TRBV4-2; clone_size: NA; d_call: TRBD1; cdr3_aa: CASSLSGQGSEKLFF; cdr3_nt: TGTGCCAGCAGCCTATCGGGACAGGGAAGTGAAAAACTGTTTTTT
j_call: TRBJ2-7; v_call: TRBV13; clone_size: NA; d_call: TRBD2; cdr3_aa: CASSLYGRGAGGLLAYEQYF; cdr3_nt: TGTGCCAGCAGCTTATACGGAAGAGGAGCGGGAGGTCTTCTTGCCTACGAGCAGTACTTC
j_call: TRBJ2-7; v_call: TRBV6-5; clone_size: NA; d_call: TRBD2; cdr3_aa: CASRAQREGTYEQYF; cdr3_nt: TGTGCCAGCAGGGCCCAGCGGGAGGGGACCTACGAGCAGTACTTC
j_call: TRBJ1-5; v_call: TRBV3-1/TRBV3-2; clone_size: few; d_call: NA; cdr3_aa: CASSPGEGQPQHF; cdr3_nt: TGTGCCAGCAGCCCGGGTGAAGGTCAGCCCCAGCATTTT
j_call: TRBJ2-7; v_call: TRBV7-9; clone_size: NA; d_call: TRBD1; cdr3_aa: CASFSDRGTYEQYF; cdr3_nt: TGTGCCAGCTTTTCCGACAGGGGGACCTACGAGCAGTACTTC
j_call: TRBJ2-1; v_call: TRBV3-1/TRBV3-2; clone_size: NA; d_call: NA; cdr3_aa: CASSPLSSYNEQFF; cdr3_nt: TGTGCCAGCAGCCCCCTTAGCTCCTACAATGAGCAGTTCTTC
j_call: TRBJ1-5; v_call: TRBV4-1; clone_size: NA; d_call: TRBD1; cdr3_aa: CASSQETGRTQHF; cdr3_nt: TGCGCCAGCAGCCAGGAGACAGGGCGGACCCAGCATTTT
j_call: TRBJ2-3; v_call: TRBV5-1; clone_size: NA; d_call: TRBD2; cdr3_aa: CASSTALAADTDTQYF; cdr3_nt: TGCGCCAGCAGCACTGCCCTAGCGGCCGACACAGATACGCAGTATTTT
j_call: TRBJ2-2; v_call: TRBV19; clone_size: few; d_call: NA; cdr3_aa: CASKRGLFPNTGELFF; cdr3_nt: TGTGCCTCGAAGAGGGGACTCTTCCCAAACACCGGGGAGCTGTTTTTT
j_call: TRBJ2-2; v_call: TRBV6-5; clone_size: NA; d_call: TRBD1; cdr3_aa: CASSYRDRVDGGELFF; cdr3_nt: TGTGCCAGCAGTTACCGGGACAGGGTTGATGGCGGGGAGCTGTTTTTT
j_call: TRBJ2-7; v_call: TRBV28; clone_size: NA; d_call: TRBD1; cdr3_aa: CASSFVRSGQDEQYF; cdr3_nt: TGTGCCAGCAGTTTCGTCCGATCAGGACAGGACGAGCAGTACTTC
j_call: TRBJ1-1; v_call: TRBV9; clone_size: NA; d_call: TRBD1; cdr3_aa: CASNLVGQDTEAFF; cdr3_nt: TGTGCCAGCAACTTAGTGGGACAGGACACTGAAGCTTTCTTT
j_call: TRBJ1-1; v_call: TRBV18; clone_size: NA; d_call: NA; cdr3_aa: CASSPESGTEAFF; cdr3_nt: TGTGCCAGCTCACCGGAGAGTGGAACTGAAGCTTTCTTT
j_call: TRBJ2-7; v_call: TRBV18; clone_size: NA; d_call: NA; cdr3_aa: CASSPMAGVSSYEQYF; cdr3_nt: TGTGCCAGCTCACCAATGGCAGGGGTCAGCTCCTACGAGCAGTACTTC
j_call: TRBJ2-5; v_call: TRBV6-6; clone_size: NA; d_call: TRBD1; cdr3_aa: CASTLTGSGTETQYF; cdr3_nt: TGTGCCAGCACCTTGACAGGGTCCGGGACGGAGACCCAGTACTTC
j_call: TRBJ2-3; v_call: TRBV7-3; clone_size: NA; d_call: TRBD2; cdr3_aa: CASSLTRGTSGTDTQYF; cdr3_nt: TGTGCCAGCAGCTTAACCCGGGGGACTAGCGGCACAGATACGCAGTATTTT
j_call: TRBJ2-5; v_call: TRBV5-8; clone_size: NA; d_call: TRBD2; cdr3_aa: CASSSQAWGGRETQYF; cdr3_nt: TGTGCCAGCAGCTCCCAGGCCTGGGGCGGGAGAGAGACCCAGTACTTC
j_call: TRBJ1-5; v_call: TRBV5-1; clone_size: NA; d_call: NA; cdr3_aa: CASSLAPDREQPQHF; cdr3_nt: TGCGCCAGCAGCTTGGCCCCTGACAGAGAACAGCCCCAGCATTTT
j_call: TRBJ1-3; v_call: TRBV18; clone_size: NA; d_call: NA; cdr3_aa: CASSPSRGVVGNTIYF; cdr3_nt: TGTGCCAGCTCACCAAGCCGGGGAGTGGTTGGAAACACCATATATTTT
j_call: TRBJ2-7; v_call: TRBV10-3; clone_size: NA; d_call: TRBD1; cdr3_aa: CAIRRQGKEQYF; cdr3_nt: TGTGCCATCAGGCGACAGGGGAAAGAGCAGTACTTC
j_call: TRBJ2-7; v_call: TRBV30; clone_size: NA; d_call: TRBD1; cdr3_aa: CAWNRGHEQYF; cdr3_nt: TGTGCCTGGAACAGGGGCCACGAGCAGTACTTC